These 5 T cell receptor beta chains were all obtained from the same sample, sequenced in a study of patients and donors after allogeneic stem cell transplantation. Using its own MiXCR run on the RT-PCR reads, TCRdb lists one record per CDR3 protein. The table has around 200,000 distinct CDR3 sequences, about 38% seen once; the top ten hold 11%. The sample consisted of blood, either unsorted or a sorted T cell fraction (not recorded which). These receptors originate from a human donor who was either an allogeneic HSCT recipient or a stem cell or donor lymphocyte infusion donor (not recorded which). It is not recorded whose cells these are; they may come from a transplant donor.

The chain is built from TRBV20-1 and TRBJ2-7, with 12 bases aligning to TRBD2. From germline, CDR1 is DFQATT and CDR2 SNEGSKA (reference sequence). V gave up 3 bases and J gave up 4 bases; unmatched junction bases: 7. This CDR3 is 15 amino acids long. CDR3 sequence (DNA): TGCAGTGCTAGCTACCTAGCGGGGGGGCCTTACGAGCAGTACTTC. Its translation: CSASYLAGGPYEQYF.

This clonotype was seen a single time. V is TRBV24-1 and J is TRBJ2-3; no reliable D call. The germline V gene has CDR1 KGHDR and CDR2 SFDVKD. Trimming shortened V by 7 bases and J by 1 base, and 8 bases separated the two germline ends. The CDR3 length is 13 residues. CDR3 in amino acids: CATRPGGTDTQYF. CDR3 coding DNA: TGTGCCACCAGACCTGGTGGCACAGATACGCAGTATTTT.

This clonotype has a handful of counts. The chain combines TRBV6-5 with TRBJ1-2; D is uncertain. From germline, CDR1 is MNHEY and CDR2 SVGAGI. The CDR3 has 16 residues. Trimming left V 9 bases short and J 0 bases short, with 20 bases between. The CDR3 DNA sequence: TGTGCCAGTCAGCAACGCGGGTTCCTAACTAACTATGGCTACACCTTC. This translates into CASQQRGFLTNYGYTF.

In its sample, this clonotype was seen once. The CDR3 is CASTTGGGTGVKQYF. CDR3 coding DNA: TGTGCCAGCACCACCGGAGGTGGGACAGGGGTAAAGCAGTACTTC. V is TRBV6-5 and J is TRBJ2-7, with 10 positions matching TRBD1. This CDR3 is 15 amino acids long. Per germline, CDR1 MNHEY and CDR2 SVGAGI. V was clipped by 7 bases and J by 8 bases; unmatched bases: 14.

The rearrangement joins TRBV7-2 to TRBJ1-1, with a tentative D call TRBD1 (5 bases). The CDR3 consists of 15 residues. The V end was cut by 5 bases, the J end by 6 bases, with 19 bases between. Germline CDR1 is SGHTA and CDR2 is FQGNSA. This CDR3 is CASSPKAGPGAEAFF. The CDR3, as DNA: TGTGCCAGCAGCCCCAAGGCAGGGCCGGGCGCTGAAGCTTTCTTT.